This T cell receptor beta chain was obtained from a study of blood T cells in healthy people across ages. Findings and limits, study-wide: Long-lived donors had more naive CD4+ cells and higher diversity than aged donors.

As concerns this clonotype: No antigen is known for it.

The authors ran a second PCR of 7 to 11 cycles using a sample-barcoded 5' primer and a J-beta primer mix. From each sample, at least 2.5 million paired-end reads containing CDR3 were obtained. TCRdb re-analysed the 5' RACE reads in MiXCR, keeping a single row per CDR3 protein. The sample records more than 1.4 million distinct CDR3 sequences, 40% to 50% being singletons. The clonotype originates from a woman aged 18-30 years in good health. Sequencing input: blood.

The CDR3 coding sequence is TGCGCCAGCAGCCAAATCTCTAGTCGGAACAATGAGCAGTACTTC. It codes for CASSQISSRNNEQYF. The V gene is TRBV4-1, the J gene TRBJ2-5; D unclear. CDR1 MGHRA and CDR2 YSYEKL come from the germline V gene. CDR3 length: 15 residues. V shed 2 bases and J shed 11 bases, with 21 bases lying between them.